The 9 T cell receptor beta chains in this list originate from one sample, sequenced in a study of early T cells in non-severe SARS-CoV-2 infection. One entry per CDR3 protein results from TCRdb running MiXCR on the 5' RACE reads. The sample contains 68,000 or so distinct CDR3 sequences, approximately 10% of which appear only once. Sequencing was performed on whole blood. All receptors derive from an adult who was a healthcare worker with PCR-confirmed SARS-CoV-2 infection or an uninfected control (not recorded which).

J is TRBJ1-5 and V is TRBV21-1; the table's D gene call, TRBD1, was not cross checked with the DNA. TRBV21-1 is a documented pseudogene. This CDR3 has 19 amino acids. CDR3 in DNA: TGTGCCAGCAGCTCACGGGCGGCCTTCAACAGAGATAGCAATCAGCCCCAGCATTTT. Encoded protein: CASSSRAAFNRDSNQPQHF.

V gene TRBV5-6 combines with J gene TRBJ2-5, with TRBD2 as a possible D gene (5 bases). V lost 6 bases and J lost 4, with 7 bases in between. This CDR3 is 11 amino acids long. Germline V CDR1 and CDR2: SGHDT, YYEEEE. The CDR3 region is CASKGGETQYF. DNA of the CDR3: TGTGCCAGCAAAGGAGGAGAGACCCAGTACTTC.

This clonotype was picked up a small number of times. This chain connects TRBV7-9 to TRBJ1-1, with 7 nucleotides matching TRBD1. CDR1 and CDR2 from the germline V gene are SEHNR and FQNEAQ (reference sequence). With 7 bases clipped from V and 0 bases from J, the junction kept 8 bases outside the gene matches. This CDR3 spans 15 amino acids. DNA for the CDR3: TGTGCCAGCAACCCGACAGGGACAATGAACACTGAAGCTTTCTTT. Protein product: CASNPTGTMNTEAFF.

The J gene is TRBJ2-2, the V gene TRBV2; D is unresolved. V lost 4 bases and J 4 bases, leaving 10 bases between the germline ends. In germline, CDR1 is SNHLY, CDR2 FYNNEI. This CDR3 comprises 14 residues. The CDR3 DNA reads TGTGCCAGCAGTGCCCAGTTACGCACCGGGGAGCTGTTTTTT. It encodes CASSAQLRTGELFF. Looking up the rest from reference TRBV2 and TRBJ2-2 gives the full variable domain: EPEVTQTPSHQVTQMGQEVILRCVPISNHLYFYWYRQILGQKVEFLVSFYNNEISEKSEIFDDQFSVERPDGSNFTLKIRSTKLEDSAMYFCASSAQLRTGELFFGEGSRLTVL.

This clonotype was seen only a few times. The CDR3 here is CASSLRGLAGVGRGELFF. CDR3 DNA: TGTGCCAGCAGTTTACGGGGACTAGCGGGAGTCGGGAGGGGGGAGCTGTTTTTT. The V gene is TRBV12-3 or TRBV12-4, the J gene TRBJ2-2, with 14 positions matching TRBD2. This CDR3 is 18 amino acids long. Trimming removed 2 bases from V and 8 bases from J; junction bases left unmatched: 10.

The chain links TRBV6-5 to TRBJ2-6, with 12 bases matching TRBD2. J lost 1 base, V lost 7 bases, and 2 bases had no gene match. The CDR3 is made up of 16 amino acids. Germline V CDR1 and CDR2: MNHEY, SVGAGI. CDR3 DNA: TGTGCCAGCACAGGACTAGCGGGATCTGGGGCCAACGTCCTGACTTTC. This sequence encodes CASTGLAGSGANVLTF.

The table lists this clonotype with many counts. V usage is TRBV4-1 and J usage is TRBJ1-3; 7 bases match TRBD1. The ends lost 4 bases at V and 0 bases at J; junction bases unmatched: 12. The CDR3 is made up of 18 amino acids. Germline values: CDR1 MGHRA, CDR2 YSYEKL. CDR3: CASSRNGGAGGSGNTIYF. The CDR3 DNA sequence: TGCGCCAGCAGCCGAAATGGTGGGGCAGGGGGCTCTGGAAACACCATATATTTT.

This chain links TRBV3-1 with TRBJ2-7; D not certain. The germline V gene has CDR1 LGHDT and CDR2 YNNKEL (reference sequence). The CDR3 runs 11 residues. V was cut by 2 bases and J by 4 bases, with 3 bases left in between. As DNA, the CDR3 is TGTGCCAGCAGCCAACTATACGAGCAGTACTTC. The encoded protein is CASSQLYEQYF.

This clonotype was recorded at least ten times. The rearrangement joins TRBV28 to TRBJ2-1; TRBD2 agrees at 7 bases. V was clipped by 6 bases and J by 3 bases; unmatched bases: 8. The CDR3 length is 15 residues. The V gene's germline CDR1 is MDHEN and CDR2 SYDVKM. The DNA of the CDR3 is TGTGCCAGCAGCATTCCTGGCGGGAGCTACAATGAGCAGTTCTTC. This codes for CASSIPGGSYNEQFF.